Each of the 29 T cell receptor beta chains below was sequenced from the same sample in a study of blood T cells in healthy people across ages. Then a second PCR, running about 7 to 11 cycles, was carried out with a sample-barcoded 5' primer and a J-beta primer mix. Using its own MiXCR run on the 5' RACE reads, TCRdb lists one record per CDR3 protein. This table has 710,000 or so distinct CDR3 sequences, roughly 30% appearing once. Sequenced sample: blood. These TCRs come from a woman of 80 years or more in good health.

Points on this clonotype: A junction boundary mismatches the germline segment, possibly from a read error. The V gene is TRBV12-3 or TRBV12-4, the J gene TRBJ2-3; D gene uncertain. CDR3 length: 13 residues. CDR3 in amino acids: CASTTMRTDAQYF. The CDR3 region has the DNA TGTGCCAGCACAACAATGAGAACAGATGCGCAGTATTTT.

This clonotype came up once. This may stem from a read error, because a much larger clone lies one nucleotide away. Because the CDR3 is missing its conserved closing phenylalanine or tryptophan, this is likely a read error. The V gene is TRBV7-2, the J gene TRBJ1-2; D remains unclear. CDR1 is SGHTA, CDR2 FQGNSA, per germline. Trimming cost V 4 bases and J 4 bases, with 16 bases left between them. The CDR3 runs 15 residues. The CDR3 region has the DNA TGTGCCAGCAGCTGGAGGGTGGGATCTTCCTATGGCTACACCTGC. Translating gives CASSWRVGSSYGYTC.

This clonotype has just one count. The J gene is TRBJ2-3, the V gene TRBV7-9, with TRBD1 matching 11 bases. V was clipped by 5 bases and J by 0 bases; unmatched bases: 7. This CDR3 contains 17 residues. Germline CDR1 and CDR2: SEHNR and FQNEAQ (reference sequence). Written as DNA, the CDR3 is TGTGCCAGCAGCGTCGGACAGGGGGCAGGGAGCACAGATACGCAGTATTTT. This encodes CASSVGQGAGSTDTQYF.

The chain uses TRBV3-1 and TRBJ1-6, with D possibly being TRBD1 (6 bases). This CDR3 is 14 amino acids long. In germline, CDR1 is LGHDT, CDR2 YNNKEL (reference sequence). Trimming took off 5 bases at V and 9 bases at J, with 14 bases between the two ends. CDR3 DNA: TGTGCCAGCAGCTCGACAGGCAAGGGTTCACCCCTCCACTTT. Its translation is CASSSTGKGSPLHF.

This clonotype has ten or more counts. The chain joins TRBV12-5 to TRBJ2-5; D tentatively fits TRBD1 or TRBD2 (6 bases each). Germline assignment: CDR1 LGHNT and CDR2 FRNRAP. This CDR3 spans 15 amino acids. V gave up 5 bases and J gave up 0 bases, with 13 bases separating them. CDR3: CASGPPGAYQETQYF. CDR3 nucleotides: TGTGCTAGTGGTCCGCCGGGGGCGTACCAAGAGACCCAGTACTTC.

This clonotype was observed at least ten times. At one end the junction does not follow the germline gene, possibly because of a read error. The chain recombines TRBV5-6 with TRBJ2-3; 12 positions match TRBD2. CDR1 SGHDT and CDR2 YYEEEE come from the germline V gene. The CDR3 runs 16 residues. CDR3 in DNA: TGTGCCAACAGCCGGACTAGCGGGGACACCACAGATACGCAGTATTTT. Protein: CANSRTSGDTTDTQYF.

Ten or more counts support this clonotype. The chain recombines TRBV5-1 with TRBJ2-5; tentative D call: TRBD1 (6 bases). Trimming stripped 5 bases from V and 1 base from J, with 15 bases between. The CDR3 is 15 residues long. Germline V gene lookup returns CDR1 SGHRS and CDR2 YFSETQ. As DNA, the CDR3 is TGCGCCAGCAGGTTGAATACAGGGCTCCAAGAGACCCAGTACTTC. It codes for CASRLNTGLQETQYF.

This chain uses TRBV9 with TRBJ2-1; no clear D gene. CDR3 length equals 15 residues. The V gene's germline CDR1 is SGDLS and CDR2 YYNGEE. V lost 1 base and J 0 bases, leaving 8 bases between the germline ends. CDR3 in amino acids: CASSVYPSSYNEQFF. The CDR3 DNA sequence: TGTGCCAGCAGCGTATACCCTAGCTCCTACAATGAGCAGTTCTTC.

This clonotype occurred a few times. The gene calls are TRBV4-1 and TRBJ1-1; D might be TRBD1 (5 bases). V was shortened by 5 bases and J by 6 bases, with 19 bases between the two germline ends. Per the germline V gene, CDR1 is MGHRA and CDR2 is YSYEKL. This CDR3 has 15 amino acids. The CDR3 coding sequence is TGCGCCAGCAGCGAGGGGTCCCTCGTCTCCCCTGAAGCTTTCTTT. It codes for CASSEGSLVSPEAFF.

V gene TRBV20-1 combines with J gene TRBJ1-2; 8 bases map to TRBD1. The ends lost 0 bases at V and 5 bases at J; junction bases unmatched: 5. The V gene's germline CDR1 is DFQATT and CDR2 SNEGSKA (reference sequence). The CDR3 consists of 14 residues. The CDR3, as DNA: TGCAGTGCTAGAGACACACAGGGGGGATATGGCTACACCTTC. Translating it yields CSARDTQGGYGYTF.

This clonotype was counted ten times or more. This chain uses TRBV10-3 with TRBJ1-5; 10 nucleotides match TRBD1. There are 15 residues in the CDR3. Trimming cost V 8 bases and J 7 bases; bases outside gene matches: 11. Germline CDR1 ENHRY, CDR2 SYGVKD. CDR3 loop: CAIGLGTGVGQPQHF. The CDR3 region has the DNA TGTGCCATCGGCTTAGGGACAGGGGTTGGGCAGCCCCAGCATTTT.

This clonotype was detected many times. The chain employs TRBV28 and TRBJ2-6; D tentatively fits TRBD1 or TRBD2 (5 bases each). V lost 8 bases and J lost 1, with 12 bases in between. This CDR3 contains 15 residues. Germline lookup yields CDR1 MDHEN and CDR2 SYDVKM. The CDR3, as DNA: TGTGCCAGCGGTACTTGGGGGTCTGGGGCCAACGTCCTGACTTTC. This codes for CASGTWGSGANVLTF.

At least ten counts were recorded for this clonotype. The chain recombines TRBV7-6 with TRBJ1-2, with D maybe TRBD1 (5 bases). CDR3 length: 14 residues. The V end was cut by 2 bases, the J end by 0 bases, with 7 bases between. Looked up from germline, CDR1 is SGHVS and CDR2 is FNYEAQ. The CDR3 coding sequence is TGTGCCAGCAGCTTAAAGGGGCCTAACTATGGCTACACCTTC. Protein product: CASSLKGPNYGYTF.

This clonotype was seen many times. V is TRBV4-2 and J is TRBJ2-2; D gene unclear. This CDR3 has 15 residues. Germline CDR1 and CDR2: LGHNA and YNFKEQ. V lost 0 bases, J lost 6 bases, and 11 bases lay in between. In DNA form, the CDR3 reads TGTGCCAGCAGCCAAGAACACCAACCCTCCGGGGAGCTGTTTTTT. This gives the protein CASSQEHQPSGELFF.

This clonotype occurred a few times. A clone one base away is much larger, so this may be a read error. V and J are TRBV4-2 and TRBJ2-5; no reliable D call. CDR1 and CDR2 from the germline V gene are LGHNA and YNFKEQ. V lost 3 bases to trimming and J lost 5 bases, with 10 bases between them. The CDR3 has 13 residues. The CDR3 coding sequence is TGTGCCAGCAGCCAGCGGCAGTGGGAGACCCAGTACTTC. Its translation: CASSQRQWETQYF.

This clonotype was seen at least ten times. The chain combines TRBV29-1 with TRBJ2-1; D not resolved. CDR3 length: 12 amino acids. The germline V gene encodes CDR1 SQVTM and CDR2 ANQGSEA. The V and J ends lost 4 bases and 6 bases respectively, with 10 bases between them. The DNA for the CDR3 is TGCAGCGTTGTGTGGCGCACCAATGAGCAGTTCTTC. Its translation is CSVVWRTNEQFF.

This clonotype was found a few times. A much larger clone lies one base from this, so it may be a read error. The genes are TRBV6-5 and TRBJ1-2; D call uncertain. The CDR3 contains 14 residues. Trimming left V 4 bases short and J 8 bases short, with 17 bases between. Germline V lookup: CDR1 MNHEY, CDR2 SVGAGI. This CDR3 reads CASSSRPCGKGYTF. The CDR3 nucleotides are TGTGCCAGCAGTTCTCGACCCTGCGGGAAGGGCTACACCTTC.

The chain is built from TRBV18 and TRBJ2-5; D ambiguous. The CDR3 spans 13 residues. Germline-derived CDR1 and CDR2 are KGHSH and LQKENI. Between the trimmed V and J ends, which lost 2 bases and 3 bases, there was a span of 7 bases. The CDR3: CASSPSRKETQYF. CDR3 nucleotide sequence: TGTGCCAGCTCACCAAGCAGAAAAGAGACCCAGTACTTC. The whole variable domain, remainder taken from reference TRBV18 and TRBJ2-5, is NAGVMQNPRHLVRRRGQEARLRCSPMKGHSHVYWYRQLPEEGLKFMVYLQKENIIDESGMPKERFSAEFPKEGPSILRIQQVVRGDSAAYFCASSPSRKETQYFGPGTRLLVL.

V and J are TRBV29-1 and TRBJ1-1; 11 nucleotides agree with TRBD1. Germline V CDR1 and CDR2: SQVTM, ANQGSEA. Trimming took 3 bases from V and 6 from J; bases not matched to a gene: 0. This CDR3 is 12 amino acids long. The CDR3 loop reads CSVEGQGAEAFF. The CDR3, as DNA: TGCAGCGTTGAGGGACAGGGGGCTGAAGCTTTCTTT.

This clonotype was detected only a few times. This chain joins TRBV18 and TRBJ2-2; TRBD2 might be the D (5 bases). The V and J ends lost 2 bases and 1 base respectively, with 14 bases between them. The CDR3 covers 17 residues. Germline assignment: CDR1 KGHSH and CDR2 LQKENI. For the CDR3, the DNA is TGTGCCAGCTCACCAATCGGCGGGCAGGTGAACACCGGGGAGCTGTTTTTT. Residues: CASSPIGGQVNTGELFF.

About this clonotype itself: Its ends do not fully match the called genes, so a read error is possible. The CDR3 region has the DNA TGTGCCAGCAGTTTAGGGGTAAGCAATCGGCCCCAGCATTTT. Its protein is CASSLGVSNRPQHF. V and J are TRBV2 and TRBJ1-5, with a possible D match to TRBD1 (5 bases). The CDR3 spans 14 residues. Germline V gives CDR1 SNHLY, CDR2 FYNNEI.

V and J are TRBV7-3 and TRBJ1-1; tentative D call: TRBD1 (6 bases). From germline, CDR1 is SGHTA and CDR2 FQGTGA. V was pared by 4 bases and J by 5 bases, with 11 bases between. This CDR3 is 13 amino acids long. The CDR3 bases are TGTGCCAGCAGCTCAACAGGGTCGACTGAAGCTTTCTTT. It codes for CASSSTGSTEAFF.

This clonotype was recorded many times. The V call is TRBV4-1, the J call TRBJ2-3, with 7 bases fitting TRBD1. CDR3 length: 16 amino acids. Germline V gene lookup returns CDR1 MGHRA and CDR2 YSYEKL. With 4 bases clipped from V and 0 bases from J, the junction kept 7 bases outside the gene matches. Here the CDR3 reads CASSPRTGPSTDTQYF. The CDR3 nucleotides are TGCGCCAGCAGCCCTCGGACAGGACCTAGCACAGATACGCAGTATTTT.

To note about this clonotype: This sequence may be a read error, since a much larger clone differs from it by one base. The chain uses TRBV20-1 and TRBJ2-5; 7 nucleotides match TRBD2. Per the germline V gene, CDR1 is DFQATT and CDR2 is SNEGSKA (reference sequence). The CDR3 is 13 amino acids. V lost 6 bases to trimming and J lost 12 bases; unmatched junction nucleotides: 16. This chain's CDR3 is CSARSSLAAREYF. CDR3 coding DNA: TGCAGTGCCCGTTCCAGTCTAGCGGCGAGAGAGTACTTC.

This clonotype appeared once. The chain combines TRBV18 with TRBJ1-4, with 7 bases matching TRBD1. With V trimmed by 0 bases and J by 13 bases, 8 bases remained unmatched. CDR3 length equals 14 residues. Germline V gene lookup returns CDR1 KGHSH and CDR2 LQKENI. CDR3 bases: TGTGCCAGCTCACCACCGGGGGGACAGAGAAGACTGTTTTTT. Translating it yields CASSPPGGQRRLFF.

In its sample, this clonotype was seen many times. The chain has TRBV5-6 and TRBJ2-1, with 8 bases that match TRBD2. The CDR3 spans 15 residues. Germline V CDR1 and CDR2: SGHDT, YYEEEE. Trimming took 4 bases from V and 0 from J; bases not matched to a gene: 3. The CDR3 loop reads CASSITSGSYNEQFF. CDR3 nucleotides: TGTGCCAGCAGCATTACTAGCGGCTCCTACAATGAGCAGTTCTTC.

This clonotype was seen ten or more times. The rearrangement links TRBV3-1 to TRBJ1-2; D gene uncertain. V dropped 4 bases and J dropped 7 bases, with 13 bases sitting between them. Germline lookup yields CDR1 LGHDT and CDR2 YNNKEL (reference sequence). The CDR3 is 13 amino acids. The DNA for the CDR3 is TGTGCCAGCAGCCCCATCCTAGGGATTGGCTACACCTTC. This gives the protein CASSPILGIGYTF.

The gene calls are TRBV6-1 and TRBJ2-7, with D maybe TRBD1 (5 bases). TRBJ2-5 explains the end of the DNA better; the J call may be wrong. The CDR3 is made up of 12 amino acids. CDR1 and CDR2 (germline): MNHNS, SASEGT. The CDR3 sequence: CASKRGSETQYF. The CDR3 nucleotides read TGTGCCAGCAAAAGGGGTTCGGAGACCCAGTACTTC.

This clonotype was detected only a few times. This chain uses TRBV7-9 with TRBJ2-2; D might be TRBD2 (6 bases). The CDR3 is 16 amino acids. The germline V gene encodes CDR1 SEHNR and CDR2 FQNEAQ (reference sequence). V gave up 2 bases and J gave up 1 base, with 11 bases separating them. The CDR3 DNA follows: TGTGCCAGCAGCTTACAGGGAGGTAGGAACACCGGGGAGCTGTTTTTT. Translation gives CASSLQGGRNTGELFF.